These 18 T cell receptor beta chains were sequenced from one sample in a study of T-cell memory formation after mild COVID-19. TCRdb ran MiXCR on the 5' RACE reads and lists one entry per CDR3 protein. The table has 200,000 to 250,000 distinct CDR3 sequences, roughly 10% seen once. The specimen sequenced was PBMCs or a T cell subset sorted from them (not recorded which). The receptors here all came from a young man who had mild COVID-19 (a few samples of this study predate the infection). Cell type and time point are not known.

This chain joins TRBV5-6 and TRBJ2-5; D perhaps matches TRBD2 (6 bases). Germline CDR1 SGHDT, CDR2 YYEEEE. The CDR3 has 14 amino acids. Trimming took off 4 bases at V and 2 bases at J, with 12 bases between the two ends. In DNA, the CDR3 is TGTGCCAGCAGCATAGTAGGGAGGCAAGAGACCCAGTACTTC. This codes for CASSIVGRQETQYF.

This clonotype was seen a handful of times. The chain joins TRBV9 to TRBJ1-2; D call uncertain. The V and J ends lost 4 bases and 2 bases respectively, with 15 bases between them. Germline CDR1 reads SGDLS; CDR2 reads YYNGEE. CDR3 length: 15 amino acids. The CDR3 spells CASSPQEGRNYGYTF. Written as DNA, the CDR3 is TGTGCCAGCAGCCCCCAGGAGGGCAGGAACTATGGCTACACCTTC.

This clonotype occurred a few times. The chain joins TRBV29-1 to TRBJ1-2, with a possible D match to TRBD1 (5 bases). Trimming removed 0 bases from V and 4 bases from J, with 12 bases in between. The germline CDR1 and CDR2 sequences are SQVTM and ANQGSEA. The CDR3 extends over 14 amino acids. CDR3 protein: CSVEDQGVGYGYTF. CDR3 bases: TGCAGCGTTGAAGATCAAGGGGTCGGCTATGGCTACACCTTC.

V gene TRBV4-3 combines with J gene TRBJ1-2; 9 nucleotides align to TRBD1. This CDR3 has 16 residues. The ends lost 4 bases at V and 5 bases at J; junction bases unmatched: 11. CDR1 and CDR2 (germline): LGHNA, YSLEER. CDR3 loop: CASSLGNRGHGYGYTF. The CDR3 nucleotides read TGCGCCAGCAGCCTAGGGAACAGGGGGCACGGATATGGCTACACCTTC.

V is TRBV12-3 or TRBV12-4 and J is TRBJ2-3; no reliable D call. This CDR3 is built from 13 residues. The V end lost 6 bases, the J end lost 4 bases, and 11 bases lay between the germline ends. The CDR3: CASSSMIADTQYF. CDR3 sequence (DNA): TGTGCCAGCAGCTCAATGATCGCAGATACGCAGTATTTT.

This clonotype came up a few times. This rearrangement joins TRBV4-2 to TRBJ2-3, with 13 bases lining up with TRBD2. The CDR3 extends over 17 amino acids. Germline V gene sequence: CDR1 LGHNA, CDR2 YNFKEQ. The ends lost 2 bases at V and 6 bases at J; junction bases unmatched: 8. DNA of the CDR3: TGTGCCAGCAGCCAATCCACACTAGCGGGGGGGTCTGATACGCAGTATTTT. Its protein product is CASSQSTLAGGSDTQYF.

This clonotype was seen a handful of times. V gene TRBV5-1 combines with J gene TRBJ1-1; D is unclear. Germline CDR1 SGHRS, CDR2 YFSETQ. This CDR3 has 16 residues. Trimming removed 0 bases from V and 4 bases from J, with 16 bases in between. CDR3 nucleotides: TGCGCCAGCAGCTTGGCCGCCATAGGAGAGGGCACTGAAGCTTTCTTT. Protein: CASSLAAIGEGTEAFF. The full variable domain, its missing parts supplied by reference TRBV5-1 and TRBJ1-1, is KAGVTQTPRYLIKTRGQQVTLSCSPISGHRSVSWYQQTPGQGLQFLFEYFSETQRNKGNFPGRFSGRQFSNSRSEMNVSTLELGDSALYLCASSLAAIGEGTEAFFGQGTRLTVV.

The rearrangement uses TRBV18 and TRBJ1-2, with D unclear. This CDR3 has 14 residues. V lost 3 bases to trimming and J lost 0 bases, with 8 bases between them. Germline lookup yields CDR1 KGHSH and CDR2 LQKENI. The DNA for the CDR3 is TGTGCCAGCTCACCTTCGGAAGCTAACTATGGCTACACCTTC. This codes for CASSPSEANYGYTF.

The rearrangement uses TRBV6-1 and TRBJ1-2; a possible D gene is TRBD1 (5 bases). Germline-derived CDR1 and CDR2 are MNHNS and SASEGT. CDR3 length equals 11 residues. V lost 5 bases and J lost 8, with 9 bases in between. The CDR3: CASSTTVGYTF. The CDR3 DNA sequence: TGTGCCAGCAGTACGACAGTGGGCTACACCTTC.

This clonotype was detected only a few times. J is TRBJ2-3 and V is TRBV10-1; the D gene is possibly TRBD2 (6 bases). V gave up 4 bases and J gave up 6 bases, with 11 bases separating them. Germline V lookup: CDR1 WNHNN, CDR2 SYGVQD (reference sequence). The length of the CDR3 is 13 residues. CDR3 nucleotides: TGCGCCAGCAGTGTCGCGGGGTCCGATACGCAGTATTTT. This encodes CASSVAGSDTQYF.

This clonotype has only a few counts. The rearrangement links TRBV3-1 to TRBJ2-2, with D hard to call. The germline V gene encodes CDR1 LGHDT and CDR2 YNNKEL (reference sequence). The CDR3 covers 14 residues. Deletions cut 0 bases from V and 7 bases from J, with 9 bases between. The CDR3 loop is CASSQDLRSGELFF. CDR3 in DNA: TGTGCCAGCAGCCAAGATCTTAGGAGCGGGGAGCTGTTTTTT.

The sample holds many counts of this clonotype. The chain has TRBV5-1 and TRBJ1-2, with D possibly being TRBD1 (5 bases). Trimming removed 0 bases at V and 6 bases at J, with 12 bases between. The CDR3 sequence is 14 residues long. CDR1 SGHRS and CDR2 YFSETQ come from the germline V gene. DNA of the CDR3: TGCGCCAGCAGCTTGGCCGTGCAGGGCCATGGCTACACCTTC. Amino acid sequence: CASSLAVQGHGYTF.

The rearrangement links TRBV28 to TRBJ2-3, with 8 bases that match TRBD2. This CDR3 has 17 amino acids. Germline V gene lookup returns CDR1 MDHEN and CDR2 SYDVKM. After removal of 5 bases from V and 5 bases from J, the junction contained 15 bases not matched to a gene. CDR3 DNA sequence: TGTGCCAGCAGTCCCCGGGGGGGGTTTCGGGGGCAAGATACGCAGTATTTT. Translating it yields CASSPRGGFRGQDTQYF.

The chain joins TRBV9 to TRBJ1-1, with no clear D. The V and J ends lost 0 bases and 0 bases respectively, with 12 bases between them. Per germline, CDR1 SGDLS and CDR2 YYNGEE. This CDR3 is 16 amino acids long. Here the CDR3 reads CASSVEQRTMNTEAFF. CDR3 DNA: TGTGCCAGCAGCGTAGAACAGAGAACCATGAACACTGAAGCTTTCTTT.

This clonotype turned up a few times. The rearrangement uses TRBV20-1 and TRBJ2-7; 7 bases align to TRBD2. Losses at the gene ends were 5 bases for V and 5 bases for J; bases not matched to a gene: 3. Germline V gives CDR1 DFQATT, CDR2 SNEGSKA (reference sequence). This CDR3 region has 11 residues. CDR3 nucleotide sequence: TGCAGTGCTTCGGGGAGGGACGAGCAGTACTTC. This translates into CSASGRDEQYF.

The chain couples TRBV27 to TRBJ1-6; no definite D call. From germline, CDR1 is MNHEY and CDR2 SMNVEV (reference sequence). CDR3 size: 10 residues. V was trimmed by 8 bases and J by 10 bases, leaving 6 bases between them. CDR3 residues: CASGSSPLHF. The CDR3 DNA is TGTGCCAGCGGTTCATCACCCCTCCACTTT.

A few counts support this clonotype. The chain is built from TRBV6-5 and TRBJ1-6; TRBD1 matches 8 bases. V lost 0 bases, J lost 7 bases, and 5 bases stayed unmatched. The germline gives CDR1 MNHEY, CDR2 SVGAGI. The CDR3 runs 16 residues. The CDR3 spells CASSYSVDRVNSPLHF. The DNA of the CDR3 is TGTGCCAGCAGTTACTCCGTGGACAGGGTAAATTCACCCCTCCACTTT.

This chain joins TRBV19 and TRBJ2-1, with 9 nucleotides matching TRBD2. With 9 bases clipped from V and 5 bases from J, the junction kept 8 bases outside the gene matches. CDR3 size: 14 residues. Germline V lookup: CDR1 LNHDA, CDR2 SQIVND (reference sequence). The CDR3 protein is CASRRTSANNEQFF. The CDR3 DNA is TGTGCCAGCAGACGGACTAGCGCTAACAATGAGCAGTTCTTC.